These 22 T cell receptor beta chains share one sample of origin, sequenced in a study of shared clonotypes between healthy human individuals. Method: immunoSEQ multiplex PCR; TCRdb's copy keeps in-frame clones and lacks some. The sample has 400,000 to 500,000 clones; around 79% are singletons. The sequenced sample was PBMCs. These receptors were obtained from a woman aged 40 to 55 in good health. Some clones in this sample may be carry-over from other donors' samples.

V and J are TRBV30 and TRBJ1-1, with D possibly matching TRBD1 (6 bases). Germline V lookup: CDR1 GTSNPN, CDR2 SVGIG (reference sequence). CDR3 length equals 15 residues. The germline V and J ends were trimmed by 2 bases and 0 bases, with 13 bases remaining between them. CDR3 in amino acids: CAWSKPGHLNTEAFF. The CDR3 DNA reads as TGTGCCTGGAGTAAGCCGGGACATTTGAACACTGAAGCTTTCTTT.

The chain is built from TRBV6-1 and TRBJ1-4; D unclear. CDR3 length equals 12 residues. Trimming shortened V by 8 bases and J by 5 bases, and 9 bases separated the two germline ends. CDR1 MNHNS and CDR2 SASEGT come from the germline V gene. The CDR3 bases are TGTGCCAGCGAGGGATTCAATGAAAAACTGTTTTTT. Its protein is CASEGFNEKLFF.

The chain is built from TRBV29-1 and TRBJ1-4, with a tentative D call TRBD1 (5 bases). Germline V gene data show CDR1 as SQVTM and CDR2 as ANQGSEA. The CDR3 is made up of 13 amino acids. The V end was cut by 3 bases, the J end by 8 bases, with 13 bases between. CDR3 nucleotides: TGCAGCGTTGAGGGCCAGGGTGGGGAAAAACTGTTTTTT. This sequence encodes CSVEGQGGEKLFF.

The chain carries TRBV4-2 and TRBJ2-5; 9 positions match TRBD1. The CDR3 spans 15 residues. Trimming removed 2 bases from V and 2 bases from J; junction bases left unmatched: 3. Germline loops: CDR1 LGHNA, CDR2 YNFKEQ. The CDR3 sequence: CASSQLGQGQETQYF. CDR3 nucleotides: TGTGCCAGCAGCCAATTAGGACAGGGGCAAGAGACCCAGTACTTC.

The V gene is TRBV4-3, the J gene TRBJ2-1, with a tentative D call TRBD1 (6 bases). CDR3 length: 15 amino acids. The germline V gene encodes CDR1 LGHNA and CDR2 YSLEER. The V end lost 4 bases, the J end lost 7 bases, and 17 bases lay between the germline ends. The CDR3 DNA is TGCGCCAGCAGCCGAAGCTTGGGGGCGCAGAATGAGCAGTTCTTC. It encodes CASSRSLGAQNEQFF.

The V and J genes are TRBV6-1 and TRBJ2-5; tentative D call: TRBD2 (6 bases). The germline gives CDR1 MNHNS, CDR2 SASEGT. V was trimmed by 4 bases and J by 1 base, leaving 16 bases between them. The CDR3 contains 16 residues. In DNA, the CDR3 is TGTGCCAGCAGTGCCGAGGGGTGGGGAGGCCAAGAGACCCAGTACTTC. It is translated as CASSAEGWGGQETQYF.

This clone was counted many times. The CDR3 loop reads CATSRGEGETQYF. CDR3 bases: TGTGCTACCTCCCGGGGGGAGGGAGAGACCCAGTACTTC. The V and J genes are TRBV7-7 and TRBJ2-5, with 7 bases matching TRBD2. CDR1 is SSHAT and CDR2 is FNYEAQ in the germline V gene (reference sequence). CDR3 size: 13 residues.

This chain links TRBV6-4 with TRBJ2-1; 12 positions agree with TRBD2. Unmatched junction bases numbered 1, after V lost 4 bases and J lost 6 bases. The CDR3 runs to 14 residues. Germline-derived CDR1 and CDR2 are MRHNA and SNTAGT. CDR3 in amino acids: CASSGGLAGNEQFF. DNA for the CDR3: TGTGCCAGCAGTGGGGGACTAGCGGGCAATGAGCAGTTCTTC.

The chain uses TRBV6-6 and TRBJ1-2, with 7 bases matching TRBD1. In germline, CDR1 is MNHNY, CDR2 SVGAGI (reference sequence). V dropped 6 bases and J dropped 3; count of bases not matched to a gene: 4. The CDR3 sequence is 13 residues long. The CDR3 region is CASSSGTDYGYTF. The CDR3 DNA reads TGTGCCAGCAGCTCCGGGACAGACTATGGCTACACCTTC.

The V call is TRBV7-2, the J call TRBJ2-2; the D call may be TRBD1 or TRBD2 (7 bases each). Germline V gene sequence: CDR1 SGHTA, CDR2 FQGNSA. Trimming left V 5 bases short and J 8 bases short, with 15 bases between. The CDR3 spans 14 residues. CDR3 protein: CASSPQGGDGELFF. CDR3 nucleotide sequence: TGTGCCAGCAGCCCTCAGGGGGGGGATGGGGAGCTGTTTTTT.

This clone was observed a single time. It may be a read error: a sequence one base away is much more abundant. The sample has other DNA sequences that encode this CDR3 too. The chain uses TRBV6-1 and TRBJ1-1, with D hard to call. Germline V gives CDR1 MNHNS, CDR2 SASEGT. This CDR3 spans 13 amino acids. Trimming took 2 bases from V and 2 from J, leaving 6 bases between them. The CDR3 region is CASSEQPNTEAFF. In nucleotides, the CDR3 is TGTGCCAGCAGTGAACAGCCAAACACTGAAGCTTTCTTT.

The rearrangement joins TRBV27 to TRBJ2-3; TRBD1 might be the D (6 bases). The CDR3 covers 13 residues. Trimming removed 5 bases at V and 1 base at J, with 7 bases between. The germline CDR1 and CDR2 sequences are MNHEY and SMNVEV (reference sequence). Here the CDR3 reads CASSNRGTDTQYF. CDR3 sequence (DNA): TGTGCCAGCAGTAACAGGGGCACAGATACGCAGTATTTT.

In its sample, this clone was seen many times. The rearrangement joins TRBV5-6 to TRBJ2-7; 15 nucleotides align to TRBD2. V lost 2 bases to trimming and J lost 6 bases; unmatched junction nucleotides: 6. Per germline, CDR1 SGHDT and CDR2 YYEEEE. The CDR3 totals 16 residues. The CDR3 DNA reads TGTGCCAGCAGCTTCGGGGGACTAGCGGGAGGAGGCGAGCAGTACTTC. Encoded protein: CASSFGGLAGGGEQYF.

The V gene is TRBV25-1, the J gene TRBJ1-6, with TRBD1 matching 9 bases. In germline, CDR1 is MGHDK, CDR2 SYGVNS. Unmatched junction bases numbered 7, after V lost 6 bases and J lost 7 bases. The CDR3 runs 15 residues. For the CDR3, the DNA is TGTGCCAGCAGGGCCCGGGACAGGGTAAATTCACCCCTCCACTTT. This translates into CASRARDRVNSPLHF.

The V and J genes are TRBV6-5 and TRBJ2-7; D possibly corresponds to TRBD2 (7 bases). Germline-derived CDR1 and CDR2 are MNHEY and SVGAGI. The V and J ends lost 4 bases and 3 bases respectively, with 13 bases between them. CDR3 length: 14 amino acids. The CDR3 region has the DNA TGTGCCAGCAGTTCGGGGGGCTCAATCTACGAGCAGTACTTC. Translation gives CASSSGGSIYEQYF.

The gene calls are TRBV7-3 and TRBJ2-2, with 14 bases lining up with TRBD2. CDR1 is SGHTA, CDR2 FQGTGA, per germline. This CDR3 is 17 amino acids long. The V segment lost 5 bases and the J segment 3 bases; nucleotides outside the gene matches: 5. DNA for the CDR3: TGTGCCAGCAGCCCAGGGACTAGCGGGAGTCACACCGGGGAGCTGTTTTTT. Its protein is CASSPGTSGSHTGELFF.

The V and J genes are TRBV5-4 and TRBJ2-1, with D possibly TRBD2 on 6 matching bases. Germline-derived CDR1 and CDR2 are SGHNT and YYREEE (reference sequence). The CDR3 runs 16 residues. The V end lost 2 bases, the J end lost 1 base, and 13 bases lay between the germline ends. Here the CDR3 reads CASSFMLAASYNEQFF. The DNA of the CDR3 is TGTGCCAGCAGCTTCATGTTAGCGGCTTCCTACAATGAGCAGTTCTTC. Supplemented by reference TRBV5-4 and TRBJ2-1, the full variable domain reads ETGVTQSPTHLIKTRGQQVTLRCSSQSGHNTVSWYQQALGQGPQFIFQYYREEENGRGNFPPRFSGLQFPNYSSELNVNALELDDSALYLCASSFMLAASYNEQFFGPGTRLTVL.

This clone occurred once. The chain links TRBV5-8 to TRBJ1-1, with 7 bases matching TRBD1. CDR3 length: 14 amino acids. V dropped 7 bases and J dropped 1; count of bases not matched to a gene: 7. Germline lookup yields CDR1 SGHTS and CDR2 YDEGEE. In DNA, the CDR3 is TGTGCCAGCGACGACAGGGATTGGAACACTGAAGCTTTCTTT. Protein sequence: CASDDRDWNTEAFF.

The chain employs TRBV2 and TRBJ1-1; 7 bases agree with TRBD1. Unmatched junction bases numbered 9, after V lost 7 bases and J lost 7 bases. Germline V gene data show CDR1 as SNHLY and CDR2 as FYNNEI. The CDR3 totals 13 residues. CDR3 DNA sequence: TGTGCCAGCAAGTTGGGGACAGAAGTTGAAGCTTTCTTT. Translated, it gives CASKLGTEVEAFF.

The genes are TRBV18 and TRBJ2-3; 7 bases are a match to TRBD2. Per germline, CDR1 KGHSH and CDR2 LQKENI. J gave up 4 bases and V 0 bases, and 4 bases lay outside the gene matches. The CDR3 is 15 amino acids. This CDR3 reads CASSPPGGPPDTQYF. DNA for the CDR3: TGTGCCAGCTCACCACCGGGAGGGCCGCCAGATACGCAGTATTTT.

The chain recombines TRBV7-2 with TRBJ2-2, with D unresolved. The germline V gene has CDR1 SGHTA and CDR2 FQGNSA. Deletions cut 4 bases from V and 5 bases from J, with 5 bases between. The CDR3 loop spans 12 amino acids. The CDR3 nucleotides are TGTGCCAGCAGCTCAAAAACCGGGGAGCTGTTTTTT. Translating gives CASSSKTGELFF. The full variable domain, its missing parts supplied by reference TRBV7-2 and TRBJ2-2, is GAGVSQSPSNKVTEKGKDVELRCDPISGHTALYWYRQSLGQGLEFLIYFQGNSAPDKSGLPSDRFSAERTGGSVSTLTIQRTQQEDSAVYLCASSSKTGELFFGEGSRLTVL.

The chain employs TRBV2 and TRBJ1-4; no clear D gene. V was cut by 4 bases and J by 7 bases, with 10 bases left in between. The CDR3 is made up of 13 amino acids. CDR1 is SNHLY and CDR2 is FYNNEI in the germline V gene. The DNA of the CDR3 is TGTGCCAGCAGTGCGCAGGTTTCTGAAAAACTGTTTTTT. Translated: CASSAQVSEKLFF.